This TCR beta chain was captured in a study of vaccination and CD4 T cells after COVID-19. Described treatment: approximately nine-day PBMC culture with coronavirus spike peptide pools or control peptides (ViraFEST assay). The unexposed donor gave CD4+ T cells before the COVID-19 pandemic (2011-2018). Of note for this clonotype: Its cognate antigen is unknown.

Sequencing of the DNA from cultured CD4+ T cells was carried out with the Oncomine TCR Beta short-read assay. MiXCR was run by TCRdb on the PCR reads, yielding one entry per CDR3 protein. The table records approximately 6,000 distinct CDR3 sequences, about a third of them present only once. The clonotype was recovered from a human donor in good health. Sequenced material: CD4+ T cells from blood, cultured in vitro.

CDR3 nucleotide sequence: TGTGCCAGCAGCTTGGTTCAAGCGGGGCTCTTAGATACGCAGTATTTT. Its protein is CASSLVQAGLLDTQYF. V and J are TRBV5-6 and TRBJ2-3, with 7 nucleotides matching TRBD2. The CDR3 has 16 residues. V was clipped by 0 bases and J by 5 bases; unmatched bases: 9. Germline V gene lookup returns CDR1 SGHDT and CDR2 YYEEEE.